This T cell receptor (beta chain) was identified during a study of T-cell memory formation after mild COVID-19. Study details: Each donor largely had its own TCR clusters.

This clonotype has only a few counts. Antigen unknown. Trimming cost V 4 bases and J 5 bases, with 10 bases left between them. Per the germline V gene, CDR1 is SGHVS and CDR2 is FNYEAQ. The CDR3 covers 13 residues. A 5'RACE reaction primed in the constant segment made cDNA libraries of TCR alpha and TCR beta, and these carried sample barcodes and UMIs. TCRdb reprocessed the 5' RACE reads via MiXCR and lists one record per CDR3 protein. The sample includes roughly 280,000 distinct CDR3 sequences, 15% to 20% seen only once; the top ten take more than 20%. Whole-study findings and limits: Most CD4+ clones that shrank were in CM and EM, while CD8+ ones turned up in EMRA. Clones that contracted from day 15 to 85 had balanced CD4/CD8; later expanders were CD4+ biased.

V and J are TRBV7-6 and TRBJ2-3; a possible D gene is TRBD2 (5 bases). Input material: PBMCs or a T cell subset sorted from them (not recorded which). This clonotype was obtained from a young man who had mild COVID-19 (a few samples of this study predate the infection). Cell type and time point are not known. As DNA, the CDR3 is TGTGCCAGCAGCTCCTGGACTGGAGATACGCAGTATTTT. Translation: CASSSWTGDTQYF. The full variable domain, rest sourced from reference TRBV7-6 and TRBJ2-3, is GAGVSQSPRYKVTKRGQDVALRCDPISGHVSLYWYRQALGQGPEFLTYFNYEAQQDKSGLPNDRFSAERPEGSISTLTIQRTEQRDSAMYRCASSSWTGDTQYFGPGTRLTVL.